One and the same sample provided the 13 T cell receptor beta chains below, sequenced in a study of molecular identifiers for immune sequencing clone quantification. TCRdb re-derived calls from the PCR reads in MiXCR, one entry per CDR3 protein. Seen here are about 36,000 distinct CDR3 sequences, roughly 18% observed once, and the top ten hold about 6.9%. The sequencing sample was made of naive CD8+ T cells from blood, with Jurkat cell RNA spiked in. Subset defined: FACS-sorted CD8+CD4-CCR7+CD45RA+ naive T cells. These receptors originate from a human donor in good health. Some libraries in this study had Jurkat cell RNA spiked in.

This clonotype was picked up many times. The rearrangement uses TRBV28 and TRBJ2-5; 13 bases map to TRBD2. V lost 6 bases to trimming and J lost 2 bases; unmatched junction nucleotides: 12. Per the germline V gene, CDR1 is MDHEN and CDR2 is SYDVKM. The CDR3 is 18 amino acids. CDR3 residues: CASSLTSGRAGRQETQYF. Here the CDR3 DNA reads TGTGCCAGCAGCCTCACTAGCGGGAGGGCCGGGAGGCAAGAGACCCAGTACTTC.

The rearrangement links TRBV29-1 to TRBJ1-2; 8 bases agree with TRBD1. The V gene's germline CDR1 is SQVTM and CDR2 ANQGSEA. This CDR3 is 15 amino acids long. The V segment lost 6 bases and the J segment 3 bases; nucleotides outside the gene matches: 12. In nucleotides, the CDR3 is TGCAGCGTCTGGGGGCCCAGGGGGCCCTACTATGGCTACACCTTC. Translated, it gives CSVWGPRGPYYGYTF.

This clonotype was recorded many times. The J gene is TRBJ2-7, the V gene TRBV12-3 or TRBV12-4, with D possibly matching TRBD2 (6 bases). There are 14 residues in the CDR3. Trimming removed 6 bases from V and 3 bases from J, with 15 bases in between. The CDR3 nucleotides are TGTGCCAGCAGCCCACAGGACTACCTCTACGAGCAGTACTTC. Its protein product is CASSPQDYLYEQYF.

This clonotype showed up just once. A read error is possible here, since a much larger clone lies one base away. The J gene is TRBJ1-1, the V gene TRBV12-3 or TRBV12-4, with 12 bases lining up with TRBD1. Trimming took 5 bases from V and 6 from J; bases not matched to a gene: 13. The CDR3 is made up of 17 amino acids. CDR3 nucleotides: TGTGCCAGCAGTACCCCCGGGACAGGGGGCGATTTACCTGAAGCTTTCTTT. Translating it yields CASSTPGTGGDLPEAFF.

The rearrangement links TRBV7-2 to TRBJ2-1; 9 positions agree with TRBD2. In germline, CDR1 is SGHTA, CDR2 FQGNSA. The CDR3 runs to 16 residues. V lost 1 base and J lost 4; bases outside the gene matches: 5. This chain's CDR3 is CASSLVAGERYNEQFF. As DNA, the CDR3 is TGTGCCAGCAGCTTAGTAGCGGGAGAAAGATACAATGAGCAGTTCTTC.

This clonotype was counted many times. The chain has TRBV9 and TRBJ2-6; D tentatively fits TRBD1 or TRBD2 (5 bases each). There are 18 residues in the CDR3. The germline V gene has CDR1 SGDLS and CDR2 YYNGEE. V dropped 2 bases and J dropped 0 bases, with 15 bases sitting between them. The CDR3 here is CASSVTPGRNSGANVLTF. CDR3 DNA: TGTGCCAGCAGCGTTACACCGGGACGGAACTCTGGGGCCAACGTCCTGACTTTC.

Many counts were recorded for this clonotype. The rearrangement links TRBV7-9 to TRBJ1-1; the match to TRBD1 covers 8 bases. V lost 1 base, J lost 12 bases, and 4 bases stayed unmatched. This CDR3 is 12 amino acids long. From germline, CDR1 is SEHNR and CDR2 FQNEAQ (reference sequence). The CDR3 region is CASSLGTGPSFF. The CDR3 DNA reads as TGTGCCAGCAGCTTAGGGACAGGGCCTTCTTTCTTT.

This clonotype was counted many times. The genes are TRBV7-9 and TRBJ2-2; D not resolved. There are 11 residues in the CDR3. With 7 bases removed from V and 5 bases from J, the gap between germline ends came to 5 bases. From germline, CDR1 is SEHNR and CDR2 FQNEAQ (reference sequence). The CDR3 spells CASIATGELFF. CDR3 sequence (DNA): TGTGCCAGCATCGCAACCGGGGAGCTGTTTTTT.

V gene TRBV4-2 combines with J gene TRBJ2-3; D remains ambiguous. The CDR3 loop spans 15 amino acids. V was trimmed by 0 bases and J by 0 bases, leaving 7 bases between them. CDR1 is LGHNA, CDR2 YNFKEQ, per germline. CDR3 amino acids: CASSQEFLSTDTQYF. The CDR3 bases are TGTGCCAGCAGCCAAGAGTTCCTGAGCACAGATACGCAGTATTTT.

This clonotype was detected ten times or more. This rearrangement joins TRBV28 to TRBJ2-7; D gene ambiguous. V was shortened by 5 bases and J by 0 bases, with 17 bases between the two germline ends. The CDR3 contains 16 residues. CDR1 is MDHEN and CDR2 is SYDVKM in the germline V gene. The CDR3 nucleotides read TGTGCCAGCAGTCCCCCAGGACCTCCGAGCTCCTACGAGCAGTACTTC. Its translation is CASSPPGPPSSYEQYF. The variable domain in full, with the rest retrieved from reference TRBV28 and TRBJ2-7, is DVKVTQSSRYLVKRTGEKVFLECVQDMDHENMFWYRQDPGLGLRLIYFSYDVKMKEKGDIPEGYSVSREKKERFSLILESASTNQTSMYLCASSPPGPPSSYEQYFGPGTRLTVT.

By sample share, this clonotype is medium-sized. The gene calls are TRBV12-3 or TRBV12-4 and TRBJ2-1; D is unresolved. The CDR3 length is 11 residues. V lost 3 bases and J lost 6, with 3 bases in between. Here the CDR3 DNA reads TGTGCCAGCAGTTTCTCCAATGAGCAGTTCTTC. It is translated as CASSFSNEQFF.

In regard to this clonotype: One end of the junction varies from germline; a read error may be responsible. The chain employs TRBV28 and TRBJ2-5, with D unresolved. CDR3 length equals 14 residues. Germline assignment: CDR1 MDHEN and CDR2 SYDVKM. This CDR3 reads CAGSLPGSTETQYF. CDR3 in DNA: TGTGCCGGCAGTCTGCCGGGCAGCACGGAGACCCAGTACTTC.

At least ten counts were recorded for this clonotype. The chain combines TRBV6-2 or TRBV6-3 with TRBJ1-1; the D is unclear. The CDR3 is made up of 13 amino acids. V dropped 6 bases and J dropped 0 bases, with 8 bases sitting between them. Per the germline V gene, CDR1 is MNHEY and CDR2 is SVGEGT. DNA for the CDR3: TGTGCCAGCAGGGATATAATGAACACTGAAGCTTTCTTT. This translates into CASRDIMNTEAFF.